This T cell receptor (beta chain) is from a study of beta chain features in type 1 diabetes. This clone was recorded a few times. The antigen is unknown. General observations from the study: Insertion counts at VDJ junctions were lower in type 1 diabetes patients, who also showed more deletions there.

Expressed TCRB transcripts were sequenced because the isolated RNA had all been reverse transcribed beforehand. Measured with immunoSEQ multiplex PCR; TCRdb has only the in-frame clones, and not every one. This sample has a few hundred thousand clones, with 30% found just once. CDR1 and CDR2 (germline): LGHNA, YSLEER. CDR3 length: 18 residues. The ends lost 0 bases at V and 4 bases at J; junction bases unmatched: 5. The specimen sequenced was naive CD4+ T cells from blood. The receptor comes from a man between 18 and 35 years old in good health. V usage is TRBV4-3 and J usage is TRBJ2-1, with 14 bases lining up with TRBD2. The chain's CDR3 is CASSQEGLAGVIYNEQFF. CDR3 bases: TGCGCCAGCAGCCAAGAGGGACTAGCGGGAGTGATTTACAATGAGCAGTTCTTC.